The sequence of this T cell receptor (beta chain) was determined in a study of cytomegalovirus exposure and HLA in healthy donors. Use of 60 Vbeta and 13 Jbeta primers characterized the PCR. The repertoire was sequenced with immunoSEQ multiplex PCR; TCRdb's copy has only in-frame clones and lacks some. The top ten hold roughly 2.8% of the sample, which has about 190,000 clones, 84% seen once. CDR3 size: 18 residues. From germline, CDR1 is MNHEY and CDR2 SMNVEV (reference sequence). With V trimmed by 5 bases and J by 4 bases, 13 bases remained unmatched. The gene calls are TRBV27 and TRBJ2-2, with 10 bases matching TRBD2. The source material was PBMCs. This clonotype originated in a woman aged 45-65 years in good health and CMV-seropositive. Here the CDR3 reads CASSAWASGGIGTGELFF. The CDR3 DNA reads as TGTGCCAGCAGTGCATGGGCTAGCGGGGGTATAGGCACCGGGGAGCTGTTTTTT.